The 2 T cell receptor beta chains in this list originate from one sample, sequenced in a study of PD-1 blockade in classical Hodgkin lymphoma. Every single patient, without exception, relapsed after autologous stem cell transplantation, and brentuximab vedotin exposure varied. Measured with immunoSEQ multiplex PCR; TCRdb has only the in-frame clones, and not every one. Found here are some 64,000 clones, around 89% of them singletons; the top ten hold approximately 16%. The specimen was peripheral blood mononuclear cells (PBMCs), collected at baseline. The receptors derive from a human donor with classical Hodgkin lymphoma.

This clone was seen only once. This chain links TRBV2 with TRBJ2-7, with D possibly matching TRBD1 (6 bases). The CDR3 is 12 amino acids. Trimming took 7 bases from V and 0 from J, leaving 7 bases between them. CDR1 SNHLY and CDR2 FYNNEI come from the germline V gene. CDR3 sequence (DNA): TGTGCCAGCACCAGGGGCTCCTACGAGCAGTACTTC. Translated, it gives CASTRGSYEQYF.

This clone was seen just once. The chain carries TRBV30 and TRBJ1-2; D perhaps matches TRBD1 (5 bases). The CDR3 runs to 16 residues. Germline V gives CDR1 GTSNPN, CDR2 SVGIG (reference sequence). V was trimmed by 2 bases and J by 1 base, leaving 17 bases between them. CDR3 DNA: TGTGCCTGGAGTAACTGGCGGGGGTTCCTTAACTATGGCTACACCTTC. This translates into CAWSNWRGFLNYGYTF.